Detailed here is one T cell receptor (beta chain). This entry belongs to a study of cytomegalovirus exposure and HLA in healthy donors. The method was immunoSEQ multiplex PCR; TCRdb's version includes in-frame clones alone and lacks a portion of them. This sample has tens of thousands of clones, with approximately 97% found just once. V was shortened by 2 bases and J by 0 bases, with 7 bases between the two germline ends. The CDR3 is 15 amino acids. The germline CDR1 and CDR2 sequences are SGHTA and FQGTGA. The gene calls are TRBV7-3 and TRBJ2-2; D might be TRBD2 (5 bases). The clonotype was recovered from a woman under 30 in good health and CMV-seropositive. Source material: PBMCs. The CDR3 DNA reads as TGTGCCAGCAGCTTAGAGGGCTCGAACACCGGGGAGCTGTTTTTT. It specifies CASSLEGSNTGELFF.